Here is one T cell receptor (beta chain) with its context. Its matching antigen is unknown. TCRdb redid the calling of the reads with MiXCR, one entry per CDR3 protein. The table shows 650,000 to 900,000 distinct CDR3 sequences, with less than 35% occurring only once. V lost 0 bases and J lost 3, with 11 bases in between. CDR1 is SGHDN and CDR2 is FVKESK in the germline V gene. This CDR3 comprises 15 residues. The data stem from a study of T cell repertoires in cytomegalovirus infection. Across the study: CMV infection together with matching HLA type was indicated by public TCR beta signatures.

The study, taken as a whole, reports: Dominating the ex vivo response were TCR beta clonotypes that were CMV-specific and HLA-C-restricted. Cumulated frequencies of public TCR beta families served to identify carriers of CMV plus the relevant HLA.

The sequenced sample was cultured CD8+ T cells from PBMCs, obtained from culture after CMV antigen stimulation. The chain combines TRBV14 with TRBJ2-5; no reliable D call. The TCR comes from a human donor in good health (CMV status not recorded). Some clones in this sample may be carry-over from other donors' samples. Written as DNA, the CDR3 is TGTGCCAGCAGCCAAGATACGTGGATCGAAGAGACCCAGTACTTC. Its protein product is CASSQDTWIEETQYF.